Each of the 32 T cell receptor beta chains below was sequenced from the same sample in a study of T cells in localized non-small cell lung cancer (dated by TCRdb to 2020 to 2021). Library preparation was by the immunoSEQ multiplex PCR assay. In TCRdb, the immuneACCESS table is reduced to in-frame sequences with V and J assigned. These tables do not hold every clone; where another copy was compared, an unresolved V gene accounts for under half, and the others remain unexplained. This sample is represented by some 140,000 clones; roughly 90% of them were singletons. The ten largest clones add up to roughly 1.8% of the sample. The sequencing used peripheral blood, collected before any cancer treatment. The origin of the receptors is an older female donor with stage I lung adenocarcinoma.

This clone has just one count. This chain joins TRBV28 and TRBJ2-1; 7 nucleotides match TRBD2. The CDR3 has 15 amino acids. The germline V gene has CDR1 MDHEN and CDR2 SYDVKM. V shed 6 bases and J 10 bases; nucleotides not matched to a gene: 15. The CDR3 nucleotides are TGTGCCAGCAGCTACACTAGCGCGGGCCTCCACGAGCAGTTCTTC. Amino acids: CASSYTSAGLHEQFF.

The chain uses TRBV25-1 and TRBJ2-5; D ambiguous. Trimming removed 5 bases at V and 5 bases at J, with 3 bases between. Germline V CDR1 and CDR2: MGHDK, SYGVNS. This CDR3 is 10 amino acids long. The CDR3 coding sequence is TGTGCCAGCAGTCTTGAGACCCAGTACTTC. It is translated as CASSLETQYF.

The J gene is TRBJ2-5, the V gene TRBV20-1; D ambiguous. This CDR3 comprises 11 residues. V was trimmed by 6 bases and J by 5 bases, leaving 10 bases between them. Germline CDR1 is DFQATT and CDR2 is SNEGSKA (reference sequence). The CDR3, as DNA: TGCAGTGCAATTGATCGGGAGACCCAGTACTTC. It codes for CSAIDRETQYF.

The genes are TRBV29-1 and TRBJ2-7, with 9 nucleotides matching TRBD1. This CDR3 contains 12 residues. V dropped 6 bases and J dropped 4; count of bases not matched to a gene: 4. The germline V gene has CDR1 SQVTM and CDR2 ANQGSEA. The CDR3 here is CSVGDRVYEQYF. In DNA, the CDR3 is TGCAGCGTCGGGGACAGGGTTTACGAGCAGTACTTC.

This chain's CDR3 is CASLGGSLGNEQFF. The CDR3 DNA reads as TGTGCCAGCTTGGGCGGGAGTCTGGGAAATGAGCAGTTCTTC. This sequence joins TRBV2 and TRBJ2-1; TRBD2 agrees at 7 bases. CDR1 and CDR2 (germline): SNHLY, FYNNEI. J gave up 7 bases and V 8 bases, and 11 bases lay outside the gene matches. The CDR3 loop spans 14 amino acids.

The rearrangement links TRBV19 to TRBJ2-7; 8 nucleotides match TRBD1. The length of the CDR3 is 15 residues. Looked up from germline, CDR1 is LNHDA and CDR2 is SQIVND (reference sequence). V shed 5 bases, J shed 4 bases, and the junction held 10 bases outside the gene matches. The CDR3 region is CASSLRAGGLYEQYF. The CDR3 coding sequence is TGTGCCAGTAGTCTCCGGGCAGGGGGCTTGTACGAGCAGTACTTC.

The chain employs TRBV5-4 and TRBJ1-4, with D perhaps matching TRBD1 (6 bases). Germline CDR1 is SGHNT and CDR2 is YYREEE (reference sequence). V lost 4 bases, J lost 5 bases, and 12 bases lay in between. The CDR3 is made up of 14 amino acids. The DNA of the CDR3 is TGTGCCAGCAGCCGCAGGGGAGGGAATGAAAAACTGTTTTTT. Its translation: CASSRRGGNEKLFF.

This clone has only a few counts. J is TRBJ1-4 and V is TRBV10-1; D call uncertain. Germline CDR1 reads WNHNN; CDR2 reads SYGVQD (reference sequence). V was cut by 3 bases and J by 4 bases, with 6 bases left in between. The length of the CDR3 is 13 residues. CDR3 bases: TGCGCCAGCAGTGATGGGATTAATGAAAAACTGTTTTTT. Its translation: CASSDGINEKLFF.

The table lists this clone with a count of one. In nucleotides, the CDR3 is TGTGCCAGCGCCAGAGGACAGCTACAAGAGACCCAGTACTTC. This encodes CASARGQLQETQYF. The V and J genes are TRBV6-1 and TRBJ2-5; D possibly corresponds to TRBD1 (6 bases). Looked up from germline, CDR1 is MNHNS and CDR2 is SASEGT. The V gene lost 8 bases and the J gene lost 2 bases, with 15 bases spanning the gap. CDR3 length: 14 residues.

In this sample, this clone turned up a few times. This sequence joins TRBV5-1 and TRBJ1-3; D is undetermined. CDR1 and CDR2 (germline): SGHRS, YFSETQ. Between the trimmed V and J ends, which lost 0 bases and 4 bases, there was a span of 11 bases. The CDR3 has 15 amino acids. CDR3 sequence (DNA): TGCGCCAGCAGCTTGGAAGGGCCAACGGGAAACACCATATATTTT. It yields the protein CASSLEGPTGNTIYF. Combining the CDR3 with reference TRBV5-1 and TRBJ1-3 gives the whole variable domain KAGVTQTPRYLIKTRGQQVTLSCSPISGHRSVSWYQQTPGQGLQFLFEYFSETQRNKGNFPGRFSGRQFSNSRSEMNVSTLELGDSALYLCASSLEGPTGNTIYFGEGSWLTVV.

The chain employs TRBV6-1 and TRBJ1-5; perhaps TRBD1 as D (6 bases). The ends were cut back, 6 bases at V and 5 bases at J, with 14 bases in the middle. Germline V gene data show CDR1 as MNHNS and CDR2 as SASEGT. The CDR3 extends over 14 amino acids. The CDR3 region is CASRTTGRDQPQHF. The CDR3 DNA follows: TGTGCCAGCAGAACCACAGGGAGAGATCAGCCCCAGCATTTT.

This clone was seen a single time. V gene TRBV15 combines with J gene TRBJ2-7; no reliable D call. The CDR3 runs to 11 residues. CDR1 and CDR2 (germline): LNHNV, YYDKDF (reference sequence). Deletions cut 5 bases from V and 3 bases from J, with 5 bases between. In DNA form, the CDR3 reads TGTGCCACCAGCCAATACTACGAGCAGTACTTC. Translated, it gives CATSQYYEQYF.

This rearrangement joins TRBV29-1 to TRBJ2-3; 7 bases line up with TRBD2. Trimming removed 2 bases from V and 0 bases from J; junction bases left unmatched: 11. The germline V gene encodes CDR1 SQVTM and CDR2 ANQGSEA. The CDR3 has 17 amino acids. CDR3 coding DNA: TGCAGCGTTGAAAGTCAGCGGGACTTCTCTAGCACAGATACGCAGTATTTT. Its protein product is CSVESQRDFSSTDTQYF.

The chain links TRBV25-1 to TRBJ1-1; 7 bases map to TRBD1. This CDR3 has 15 amino acids. CDR1 is MGHDK, CDR2 SYGVNS, per germline. The J segment lost 1 base and the V segment lost 6 bases, leaving 8 bases of the junction unmatched. The CDR3 sequence is CASRSFGQENTEAFF. The CDR3 nucleotides read TGTGCCAGCAGAAGCTTCGGACAGGAGAACACTGAAGCTTTCTTT.

J is TRBJ2-7 and V is TRBV7-2; 7 bases align to TRBD2. With V trimmed by 4 bases and J by 2 bases, 8 bases remained unmatched. The CDR3 is made up of 15 amino acids. Germline loops: CDR1 SGHTA, CDR2 FQGNSA. For the CDR3, the DNA is TGTGCCAGCAGCTCCGCTAGCGGTAAGACCTACGAGCAGTACTTC. Its translation: CASSSASGKTYEQYF. The whole variable domain, filled in from reference TRBV7-2 and TRBJ2-7, reads GAGVSQSPSNKVTEKGKDVELRCDPISGHTALYWYRQSLGQGLEFLIYFQGNSAPDKSGLPSDRFSAERTGGSVSTLTIQRTQQEDSAVYLCASSSASGKTYEQYFGPGTRLTVT.

This chain links TRBV30 with TRBJ2-7; the match to TRBD2 covers 8 bases. V trimming: 2 bases; J trimming: 4 bases; junction bases outside the gene matches: 7. CDR3 length equals 14 residues. Germline V gene data show CDR1 as GTSNPN and CDR2 as SVGIG (reference sequence). CDR3 coding DNA: TGTGCCTGGAGTCGTAGCGGGATCCTATACGAGCAGTACTTC. This gives the protein CAWSRSGILYEQYF.

The V call is TRBV30, the J call TRBJ2-1, with D possibly TRBD1 on 6 matching bases. The CDR3 covers 16 residues. The germline V gene encodes CDR1 GTSNPN and CDR2 SVGIG (reference sequence). The V gene lost 0 bases and the J gene lost 3 bases, with 15 bases spanning the gap. CDR3 amino acids: CAWSVVGQKFYNEQFF. CDR3 coding DNA: TGTGCCTGGAGTGTCGTGGGACAAAAGTTCTACAATGAGCAGTTCTTC.

The V call is TRBV5-3, the J call TRBJ2-1, with 8 positions matching TRBD2. TRBV5-3 falls under the ORF class, with uncertain function. With V trimmed by 4 bases and J by 0 bases, 3 bases remained unmatched. The CDR3 covers 15 residues. The DNA for the CDR3 is TGTGCCAGAAGCGTGAGCGGGGGCTCCTACAATGAGCAGTTCTTC. This codes for CARSVSGGSYNEQFF.

J is TRBJ2-5 and V is TRBV18; the match to TRBD2 covers 11 bases. Trimming cost V 2 bases and J 5 bases; bases outside gene matches: 4. This CDR3 contains 15 residues. Germline V CDR1 and CDR2: KGHSH, LQKENI. This chain's CDR3 is CASSPLLAGVETQYF. The CDR3 DNA is TGTGCCAGCTCACCATTACTAGCGGGAGTGGAGACCCAGTACTTC.

The rearrangement joins TRBV7-3 to TRBJ2-2; 7 bases agree with TRBD1. J lost 9 bases, V lost 5 bases, and 6 bases had no gene match. Germline CDR1 is SGHTA and CDR2 is FQGTGA. The CDR3 length is 13 residues. In DNA, the CDR3 is TGTGCCAGCAGCCTCTGGACAGGCCGGGAGCTGTTTTTT. Translated: CASSLWTGRELFF.

J is TRBJ2-1 and V is TRBV2, with TRBD1 matching over 7 bases. CDR1 SNHLY and CDR2 FYNNEI come from the germline V gene. The CDR3 totals 13 residues. J lost 4 bases, V lost 7 bases, and 4 bases had no gene match. CDR3: CASTGQLYNEQFF. CDR3 nucleotide sequence: TGTGCCAGCACGGGACAGCTATACAATGAGCAGTTCTTC.

This sequence joins TRBV9 and TRBJ1-1, with TRBD1 matching 10 bases. V lost 7 bases and J lost 0; bases outside the gene matches: 9. Germline V gene data show CDR1 as SGDLS and CDR2 as YYNGEE. The CDR3 is 16 amino acids. The CDR3 here is CASSPTGQGLNTEAFF. CDR3 nucleotide sequence: TGTGCCAGCTCCCCTACGGGACAGGGGTTGAACACTGAAGCTTTCTTT.

The V and J genes are TRBV25-1 and TRBJ1-4; tentative D call: TRBD1 (5 bases). The V end was cut by 8 bases, the J end by 8 bases, with 6 bases between. Germline V CDR1 and CDR2: MGHDK, SYGVNS. The CDR3 runs 10 residues. CDR3 region: CASWGEKLFF. The CDR3 DNA is TGTGCCAGCTGGGGGGAAAAACTGTTTTTT.

The rearrangement joins TRBV28 to TRBJ1-2, with D unresolved. This CDR3 contains 11 residues. Germline values: CDR1 MDHEN, CDR2 SYDVKM. Trimming took 6 bases from V and 2 from J, leaving 4 bases between them. The CDR3 sequence is CASRGNYGYTF. The CDR3 DNA follows: TGTGCCAGCAGGGGGAACTATGGCTACACCTTC.

This rearrangement joins TRBV30 to TRBJ2-5, with D possibly matching TRBD1 (6 bases). The length of the CDR3 is 15 residues. Germline loops: CDR1 GTSNPN, CDR2 SVGIG (reference sequence). Trimming took off 3 bases at V and 4 bases at J, with 18 bases between the two ends. The CDR3 DNA sequence: TGTGCCTGGAGATGGGCAGGGGCTCCGCGAGAGACCCAGTACTTC. Translating it yields CAWRWAGAPRETQYF.

For the CDR3, the DNA is TGCGCCAGCAGCTTGGAGATAACGGGAGGGACGGATACGCAGTATTTT. It is translated as CASSLEITGGTDTQYF. The chain combines TRBV5-1 with TRBJ2-3; the match to TRBD2 covers 8 bases. CDR1 SGHRS and CDR2 YFSETQ come from the germline V gene. The CDR3 runs to 16 residues. J lost 6 bases, V lost 0 bases, and 9 bases had no gene match.

This sequence joins TRBV28 and TRBJ1-2; D gene ambiguous. Trimming cost V 7 bases and J 3 bases, with 12 bases left between them. The CDR3 length is 13 residues. Looked up from germline, CDR1 is MDHEN and CDR2 is SYDVKM. CDR3 amino acids: CASTSPPDYGYTF. Here the CDR3 DNA reads TGTGCCAGCACTAGCCCTCCCGACTATGGCTACACCTTC.

The rearrangement links TRBV11-2 to TRBJ2-1; 7 nucleotides align to TRBD1. Germline CDR1 and CDR2: SGHAT and FQNNGV. The CDR3 consists of 15 residues. The V segment lost 7 bases and the J segment 2 bases; nucleotides outside the gene matches: 8. CDR3 nucleotides: TGTGCCAGCACGGAGGACAGGCTTCCCTACAATGAGCAGTTCTTC. This encodes CASTEDRLPYNEQFF.

This sequence joins TRBV28 and TRBJ2-7; 9 bases are a match to TRBD2. This CDR3 is 18 amino acids long. V dropped 5 bases and J dropped 3; count of bases not matched to a gene: 17. Germline CDR1 is MDHEN and CDR2 is SYDVKM. The DNA for the CDR3 is TGTGCCAGCAGTCCTCGTTTAGGAGCGGGAGGCCATTACTACGAGCAGTACTTC. Translated: CASSPRLGAGGHYYEQYF.

This sequence joins TRBV7-8 and TRBJ1-1; D gene ambiguous. The germline CDR1 and CDR2 sequences are SGHVS and FQNEAQ. V gave up 4 bases and J gave up 6 bases, with 18 bases separating them. CDR3 length: 15 residues. The CDR3 coding sequence is TGTGCCAGCAGCTCGGATGAGACTCGTTTCCCTGAAGCTTTCTTT. The encoded protein is CASSSDETRFPEAFF. The full variable domain, its missing parts supplied by reference TRBV7-8 and TRBJ1-1, is GAGVSQSPRYKVAKRGQDVALRCDPISGHVSLFWYQQALGQGPEFLTYFQNEAQLDKSGLPSDRFFAERPEGSVSTLKIQRTQQEDSAVYLCASSSDETRFPEAFFGQGTRLTVV.

The rearrangement joins TRBV6-6 to TRBJ1-5; 8 bases are a match to TRBD1. CDR1 and CDR2 (germline): MNHNY, SVGAGI (reference sequence). The CDR3 extends over 14 amino acids. V gave up 6 bases and J gave up 6 bases; unmatched junction bases: 7. The CDR3 region is CASRPDRGGQPQHF. The CDR3 DNA follows: TGTGCCAGCAGGCCTGACAGGGGCGGTCAGCCCCAGCATTTT.

This chain joins TRBV7-3 and TRBJ2-1, with 10 positions matching TRBD2. The CDR3 totals 17 residues. Per the germline V gene, CDR1 is SGHTA and CDR2 is FQGTGA. V lost 2 bases, J lost 0 bases, and 4 bases stayed unmatched. The CDR3 loop is CASSLFPSGSSYNEQFF. CDR3 nucleotide sequence: TGTGCCAGCAGCTTATTTCCTAGCGGGAGCTCCTACAATGAGCAGTTCTTC.